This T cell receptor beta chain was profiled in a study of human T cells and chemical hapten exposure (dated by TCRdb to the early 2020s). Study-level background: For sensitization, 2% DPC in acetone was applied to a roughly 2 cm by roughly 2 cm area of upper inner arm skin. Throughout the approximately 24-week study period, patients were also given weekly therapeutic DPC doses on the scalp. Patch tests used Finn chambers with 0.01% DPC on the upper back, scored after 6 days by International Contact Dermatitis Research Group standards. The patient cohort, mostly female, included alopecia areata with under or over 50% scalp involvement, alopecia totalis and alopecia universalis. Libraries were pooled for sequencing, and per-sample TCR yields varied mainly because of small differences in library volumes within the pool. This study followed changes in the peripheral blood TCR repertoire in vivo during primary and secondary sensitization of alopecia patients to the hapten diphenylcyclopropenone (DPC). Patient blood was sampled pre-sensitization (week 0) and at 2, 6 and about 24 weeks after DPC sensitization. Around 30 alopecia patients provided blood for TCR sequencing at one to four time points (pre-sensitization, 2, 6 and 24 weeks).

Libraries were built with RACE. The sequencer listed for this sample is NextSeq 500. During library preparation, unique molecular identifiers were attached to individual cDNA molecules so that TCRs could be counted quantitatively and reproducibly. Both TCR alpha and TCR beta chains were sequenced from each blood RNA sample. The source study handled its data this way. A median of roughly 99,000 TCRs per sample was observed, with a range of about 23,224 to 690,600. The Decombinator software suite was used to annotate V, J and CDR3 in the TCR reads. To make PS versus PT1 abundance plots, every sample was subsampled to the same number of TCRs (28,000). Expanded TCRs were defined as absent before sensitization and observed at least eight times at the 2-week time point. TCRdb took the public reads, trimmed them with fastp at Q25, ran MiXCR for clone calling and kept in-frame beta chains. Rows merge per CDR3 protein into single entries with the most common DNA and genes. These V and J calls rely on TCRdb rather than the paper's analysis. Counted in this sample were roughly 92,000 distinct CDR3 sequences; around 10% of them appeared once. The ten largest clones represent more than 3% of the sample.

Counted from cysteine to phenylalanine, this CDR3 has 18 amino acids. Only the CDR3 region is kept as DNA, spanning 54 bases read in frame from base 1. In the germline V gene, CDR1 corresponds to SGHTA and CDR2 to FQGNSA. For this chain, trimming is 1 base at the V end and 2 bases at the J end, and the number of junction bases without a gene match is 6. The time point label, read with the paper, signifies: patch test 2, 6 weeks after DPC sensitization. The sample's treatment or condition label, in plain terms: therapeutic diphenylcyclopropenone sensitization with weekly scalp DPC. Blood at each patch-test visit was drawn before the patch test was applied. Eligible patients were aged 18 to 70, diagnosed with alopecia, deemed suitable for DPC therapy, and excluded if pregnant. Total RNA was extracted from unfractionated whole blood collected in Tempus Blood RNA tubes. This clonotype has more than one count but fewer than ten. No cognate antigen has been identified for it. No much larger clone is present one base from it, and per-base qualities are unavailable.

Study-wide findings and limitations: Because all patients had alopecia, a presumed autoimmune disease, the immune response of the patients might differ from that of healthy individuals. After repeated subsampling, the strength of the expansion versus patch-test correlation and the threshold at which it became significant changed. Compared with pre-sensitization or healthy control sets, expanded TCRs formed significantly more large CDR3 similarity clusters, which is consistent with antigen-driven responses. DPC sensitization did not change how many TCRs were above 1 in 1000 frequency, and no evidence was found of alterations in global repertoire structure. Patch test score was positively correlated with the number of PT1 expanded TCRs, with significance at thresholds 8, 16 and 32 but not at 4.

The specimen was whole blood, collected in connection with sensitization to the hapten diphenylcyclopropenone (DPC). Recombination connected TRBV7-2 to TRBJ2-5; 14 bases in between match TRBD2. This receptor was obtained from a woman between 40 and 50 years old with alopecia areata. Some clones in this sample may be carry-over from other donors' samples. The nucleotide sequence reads TGTGCCAGCAGCTTAGGGACTAGCGGGAGGTTCTGGCAAGAGACCCAGTACTTC. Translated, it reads CASSLGTSGRFWQETQYF. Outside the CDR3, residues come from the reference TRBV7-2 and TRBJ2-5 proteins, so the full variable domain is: GAGVSQSPSNKVTEKGKDVELRCDPISGHTALYWYRQSLGQGLEFLIYFQGNSAPDKSGLPSDRFSAERTGGSVSTLTIQRTQQEDSAVYLCASSLGTSGRFWQETQYFGPGTRLLVL.